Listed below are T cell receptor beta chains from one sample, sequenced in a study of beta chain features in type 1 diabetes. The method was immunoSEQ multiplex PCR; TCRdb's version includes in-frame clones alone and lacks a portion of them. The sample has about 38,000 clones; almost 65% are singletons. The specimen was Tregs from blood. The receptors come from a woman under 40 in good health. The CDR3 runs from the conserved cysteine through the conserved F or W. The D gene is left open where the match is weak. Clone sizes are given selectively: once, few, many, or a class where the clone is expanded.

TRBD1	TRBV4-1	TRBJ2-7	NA	TGCGCCAGCAGCCAAGTCGGACAGGGCGAGCAGTACTTC	CASSQVGQGEQYF
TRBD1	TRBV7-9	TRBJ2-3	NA	TGTGCCAGCAGCTCCCGGGACAGGGGGCGATCGTTAGATACGCAGTATTTT	CASSSRDRGRSLDTQYF
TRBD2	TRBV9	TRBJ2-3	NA	TGTGCCAGCAGCCCCCGTAGCGGGATCCTCACAGATACGCAGTATTTT	CASSPRSGILTDTQYF
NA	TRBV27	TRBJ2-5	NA	TGTGCCAGCAGTTCCCTACCCCGACACCAGACCCAGTACTTC	CASSSLPRHQTQYF
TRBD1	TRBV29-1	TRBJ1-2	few	TGCAGCGTTGACCCCTCCTCAGGGGGCCTCGGAAACTATGGCTACACCTTC	CSVDPSSGGLGNYGYTF
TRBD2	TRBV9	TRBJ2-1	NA	TGTGCCAGCAGCCCTAACCTAGCAGGCGGGAGTGACAATGAGCAGTTCTTC	CASSPNLAGGSDNEQFF
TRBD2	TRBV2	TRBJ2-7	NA	TGTGCCAGCACCCGGACTAGCGGGACCTCCCTCTACGAGCAGTACTTC	CASTRTSGTSLYEQYF
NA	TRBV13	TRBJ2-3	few	TGTGCCAGCAGCTTAGGTAGGGGGATTGCAGATACGCAGTATTTT	CASSLGRGIADTQYF
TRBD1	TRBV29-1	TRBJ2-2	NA	TGCAGCGTGAGCCGGGACAGGGGTTGGGGGGAGCTGTTTTTT	CSVSRDRGWGELFF
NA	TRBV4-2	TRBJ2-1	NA	TGTGCCAGCAGCCACACTACCGGGGACTACAATGAGCAGTTCTTC	CASSHTTGDYNEQFF
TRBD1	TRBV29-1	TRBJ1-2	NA	TGCAGCGCAGAGACAGGGACGACCTATGGCTACACCTTC	CSAETGTTYGYTF
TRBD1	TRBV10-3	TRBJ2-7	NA	TGTGCCATCAGGGGACAGGGGGCGAGCGAGCAGTACTTC	CAIRGQGASEQYF
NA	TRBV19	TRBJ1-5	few	TGTGCCAGCCGACAGGAGTTGAGCAATCAGCCCCAGCATTTT	CASRQELSNQPQHF
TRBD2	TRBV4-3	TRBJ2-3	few	TGCGCCAGCAGCCAACCTAGCGGGAGTTTGGATACGCAGTATTTT	CASSQPSGSLDTQYF
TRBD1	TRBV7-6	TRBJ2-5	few	TGTGCCAGCAGCTTAGTTTCCGGGACAGGGGGTCAAGAGACCCAGTACTTC	CASSLVSGTGGQETQYF
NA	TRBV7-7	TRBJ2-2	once	TGTGCTAGCAGCAGATCGACAGGGAACACCGGGGAGCTGTTTTTT	CASSRSTGNTGELFF
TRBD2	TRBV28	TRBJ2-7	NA	TGTGCCAGCAGCTCCCAGGGACTAGCAGCGTACGAGCAGTACTTC	CASSSQGLAAYEQYF
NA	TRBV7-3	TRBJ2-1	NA	TGTGCCAGCAGCCCAGGGCTAGCGCTGAATGAGCAGTTCTTC	CASSPGLALNEQFF
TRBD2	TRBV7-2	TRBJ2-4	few	TGTGCCAGCAGCGAACTAGCGGCACTAGCCAAAAACATTCAGTACTTC	CASSELAALAKNIQYF
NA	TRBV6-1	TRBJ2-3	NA	TGTGCCAGCAGTGAGGGGCCCACCACTTATACGCAGTATTTT	CASSEGPTTYTQYF
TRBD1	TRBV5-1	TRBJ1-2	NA	TGCGCCAGCAGCTTGGGACAGGGTAGCGGCTACACCTTC	CASSLGQGSGYTF
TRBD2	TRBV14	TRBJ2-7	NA	TGTGCCAGCAGCCCCGGCGTGGCGGGAGGGTTCCCAGGGGAGCAGTACTTC	CASSPGVAGGFPGEQYF
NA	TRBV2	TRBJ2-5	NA	TGTGCCAGCAAATTGGGGGGAGAGACCCAGTACTTC	CASKLGGETQYF
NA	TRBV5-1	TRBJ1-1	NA	TGCGCCAGCAGCTTGGCGGGGTCAAGGAACACTGAAGCTTTCTTT	CASSLAGSRNTEAFF
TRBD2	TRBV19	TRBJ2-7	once	TGTGCCAGTAGCCAACTAGCGGGGTACTACGAGCAGTACTTC	CASSQLAGYYEQYF
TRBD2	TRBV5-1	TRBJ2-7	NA	TGCGCCAGCAGCACGGGACTAGAGCCCTACGAGCAGTACTTC	CASSTGLEPYEQYF
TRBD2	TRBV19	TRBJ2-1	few	TGTGCCAGTAGTATTGTTCAGGGAGGGCCTAGTTCCTACAATGAGCAGTTCTTC	CASSIVQGGPSSYNEQFF
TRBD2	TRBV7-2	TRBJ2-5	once	TGTGCCAGCAGCTTAGTAGCTGGCGGGAGGACCCAGTACTTC	CASSLVAGGRTQYF
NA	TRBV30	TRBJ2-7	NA	TGTGCCTGGAGCTTAATCTACGAGCAGTACTTC	CAWSLIYEQYF
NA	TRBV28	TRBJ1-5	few	TGTGCCAGCAGAAACAGAGGGGGATCCAATCAGCCCCAGCATTTT	CASRNRGGSNQPQHF
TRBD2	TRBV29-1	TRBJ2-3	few	TGCAGCGTTGAAGCCACTAGCGGGGCAGATACGCAGTATTTT	CSVEATSGADTQYF
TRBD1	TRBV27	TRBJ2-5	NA	TGTGCCAGCAGTTTATCGCCAGGGACAGGGTACCAAGAGACCCAGTACTTC	CASSLSPGTGYQETQYF
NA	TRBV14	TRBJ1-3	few	TGTGCCAGCAGCCAAGTTGGCGGCTCCCGTTCTGGAAACACCATATATTTT	CASSQVGGSRSGNTIYF
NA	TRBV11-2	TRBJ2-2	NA	TGTGCCAGCAGCTCCTACACCGGGGAGCTGTTTTTT	CASSSYTGELFF
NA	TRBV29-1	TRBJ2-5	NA	TGCAGCGTTGTTGTCAGGGGATTGGGAGAGACCCAGTACTTC	CSVVVRGLGETQYF
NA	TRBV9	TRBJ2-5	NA	TGTGCCAGCAGCGTGACAGGAGACAGGCAAGAGACCCAGTACTTC	CASSVTGDRQETQYF
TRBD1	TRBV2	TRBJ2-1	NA	TGTGCCAGCACGGGACAGGGGGCAGTAGCGCAGTTCTTC	CASTGQGAVAQFF
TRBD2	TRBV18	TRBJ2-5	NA	TGTGCCAGCCGACTAGCGGGAGGTATGGGAGAGACCCAGTACTTC	CASRLAGGMGETQYF
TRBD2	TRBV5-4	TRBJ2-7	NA	TGTGCCAGCAGCCATAAGACGGGGGGCTACGAGCAGTACTTC	CASSHKTGGYEQYF
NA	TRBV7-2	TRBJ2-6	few	TGTGCCAGCAGCTCCGACAGTTGGGCCAACGTCCTGACTTTC	CASSSDSWANVLTF
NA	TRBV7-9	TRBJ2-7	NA	TGTGCCAGCAGCTTAGTGATCGTTTCGGGACAAACTCTGTCCTACGAGCAGTACTTC	CASSLVIVSGQTLSYEQYF
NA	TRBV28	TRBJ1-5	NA	TGTGCCAGCAGTTTGTTAGATCAGCCCCAGCATTTT	CASSLLDQPQHF
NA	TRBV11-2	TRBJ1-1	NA	TGTGCCAGCAGCTTAGGAACAGGGCTGGGAACTGAAGCTTTCTTT	CASSLGTGLGTEAFF
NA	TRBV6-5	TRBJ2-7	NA	TGTGCCAGCAGTTCCTCCGACACGTACGGGCAGTACTTC	CASSSSDTYGQYF
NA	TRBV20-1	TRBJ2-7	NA	TGCAGTACTGGACAGTTATACGAGCAGTACTTC	CSTGQLYEQYF
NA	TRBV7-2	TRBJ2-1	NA	TGTGCCAGCAGCTTAACTGTAGGGGCTTCCTACAATGAGCAGTTCTTC	CASSLTVGASYNEQFF
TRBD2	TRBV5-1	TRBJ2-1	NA	TGCGCCAGCAGCTTGGGGTCTAGCGGGTATAACAATGAGCAGTTCTTC	CASSLGSSGYNNEQFF
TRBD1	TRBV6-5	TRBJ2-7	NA	TGTGCCAGTCGCAGGACAGGGGTGTACGAGCAGTACTTC	CASRRTGVYEQYF
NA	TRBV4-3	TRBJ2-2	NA	TGCGCCAGCAGCCAGGGGGCAGACACCGGGGAGCTGTTTTTT	CASSQGADTGELFF
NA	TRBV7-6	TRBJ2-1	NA	TGTGCCAGCAGCCAGACTAGTGGTGAGCAGTTCTTC	CASSQTSGEQFF
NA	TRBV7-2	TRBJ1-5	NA	TGTGCCAGCAGCTTAGTGCCGGTAGTTCAGCCCCAGCATTTT	CASSLVPVVQPQHF